What follows are 16 T cell receptor beta chains derived from one specimen sequenced in a study of blood T cell repertoires in COVID-19. Method: immunoSEQ multiplex PCR; TCRdb's copy keeps in-frame clones and lacks some. The sample has some 190,000 clones; 84% are singletons. Material for sequencing was peripheral blood. These receptors came from a human donor in a cohort sampled during active COVID-19.

J is TRBJ2-1 and V is TRBV5-5; the match to TRBD2 covers 11 bases. Looked up from germline, CDR1 is SGHKS and CDR2 is YYEKEE (reference sequence). The V segment lost 6 bases and the J segment 0 bases; nucleotides outside the gene matches: 11. The CDR3 contains 18 residues. In nucleotides, the CDR3 is TGTGCCAGCAACCCCGGGGTAGCGGGAGGGAGCTCCTACAATGAGCAGTTCTTC. Amino acid sequence: CASNPGVAGGSSYNEQFF.

The chain employs TRBV15 and TRBJ2-3; 8 nucleotides match TRBD2. The CDR3 is made up of 15 amino acids. CDR1 LNHNV and CDR2 YYDKDF come from the germline V gene (reference sequence). V lost 3 bases to trimming and J lost 5 bases; unmatched junction nucleotides: 7. CDR3 sequence reads: CATSRGLGAGDTQYF. The CDR3 DNA reads TGTGCCACCAGCAGGGGACTAGGGGCGGGAGATACGCAGTATTTT.

The chain recombines TRBV6-5 with TRBJ1-1; D unresolved. V was cut by 11 bases and J by 1 base, with 11 bases left in between. Germline CDR1 reads MNHEY; CDR2 reads SVGAGI. The CDR3 runs to 12 residues. CDR3 coding DNA: TGTGCCGTCTGGCGAGGGAACACTGAAGCTTTCTTT. It specifies CAVWRGNTEAFF.

The genes are TRBV9 and TRBJ1-5; 7 bases match TRBD1. With V trimmed by 4 bases and J by 0 bases, 4 bases remained unmatched. CDR1 SGDLS and CDR2 YYNGEE come from the germline V gene. This CDR3 comprises 15 residues. CDR3 sequence: CASSKGTVSNQPQHF. For the CDR3, the DNA is TGTGCCAGCAGCAAAGGGACAGTTAGCAATCAGCCCCAGCATTTT. The variable domain in full, completed from reference TRBV9 and TRBJ1-5, reads DSGVTQTPKHLITATGQRVTLRCSPRSGDLSVYWYQQSLDQGLQFLIQYYNGEERAKGNILERFSAQQFPDLHSELNLSSLELGDSALYFCASSKGTVSNQPQHFGDGTRLSIL.

The rearrangement links TRBV5-1 to TRBJ2-2; possibly TRBD1 for D (5 bases). Trimming took 7 bases from V and 0 from J, leaving 16 bases between them. The length of the CDR3 is 16 residues. Germline V gene sequence: CDR1 SGHRS, CDR2 YFSETQ. CDR3 loop: CASEPNGHSNTGELFF. The CDR3 DNA follows: TGCGCCAGCGAACCAAACGGACACTCGAACACCGGGGAGCTGTTTTTT.

The genes are TRBV6-5 and TRBJ2-7; 7 bases are shared with TRBD2. This CDR3 is 15 amino acids long. Germline CDR1 MNHEY, CDR2 SVGAGI. V shed 9 bases, J shed 3 bases, and the junction held 14 bases outside the gene matches. CDR3 coding DNA: TGTGCCAGTGAATTGACACCGGGGGGTCACTACGAGCAGTACGTC. Translating gives CASELTPGGHYEQYV.

The rearrangement links TRBV5-5 to TRBJ2-1, with 14 bases that match TRBD2. The trim removed 4 bases at V and 0 bases at J, leaving 0 bases unmatched. The germline gives CDR1 SGHKS, CDR2 YYEKEE (reference sequence). The CDR3 contains 16 residues. CDR3 DNA: TGTGCCAGCAGCGGGACTAGCGGGAGCTCCTACAATGAGCAGTTCTTC. Translating gives CASSGTSGSSYNEQFF.

This clone was detected only a few times. The gene calls are TRBV24-1 and TRBJ1-2; 9 bases map to TRBD1. After removal of 6 bases from V and 7 bases from J, the junction contained 8 bases not matched to a gene. CDR1 and CDR2 (germline): KGHDR, SFDVKD. This CDR3 is built from 14 residues. This CDR3 is CATSRGQGKGGYTF. The CDR3 region has the DNA TGTGCCACCAGTAGGGGACAGGGTAAAGGTGGCTACACCTTC.

The chain joins TRBV12-3 or TRBV12-4 to TRBJ1-5; D gene ambiguous. The CDR3 consists of 12 residues. Trimming stripped 2 bases from V and 5 bases from J, with 4 bases between. In nucleotides, the CDR3 is TGTGCCAGCAGTTTACTTGATCAGCCCCAGCATTTT. Its protein is CASSLLDQPQHF.

This clone was observed a single time. This chain joins TRBV5-1 and TRBJ1-2; 7 bases are a match to TRBD1. The CDR3 has 15 residues. V lost 2 bases, J lost 4 bases, and 8 bases stayed unmatched. CDR1 SGHRS and CDR2 YFSETQ come from the germline V gene. The CDR3 DNA sequence: TGCGCCAGCAGCTTAGGGACAGCCACAACCTATGGCTACACCTTC. Residues: CASSLGTATTYGYTF.

This chain joins TRBV6-6 and TRBJ1-2; tentative D call: TRBD1 (5 bases). This CDR3 has 15 residues. CDR1 is MNHNY and CDR2 is SVGAGI in the germline V gene (reference sequence). V lost 2 bases to trimming and J lost 4 bases, with 14 bases between them. This CDR3 reads CASSYPGVLSYGYTF. The CDR3 DNA is TGTGCCAGCAGTTACCCGGGGGTCCTCTCCTATGGCTACACCTTC.

This clone was seen only once. The chain couples TRBV19 to TRBJ2-7; D perhaps matches TRBD1 (5 bases). Trimming took off 6 bases at V and 7 bases at J, with 10 bases between the two ends. The length of the CDR3 is 11 residues. Germline V CDR1 and CDR2: LNHDA, SQIVND (reference sequence). For the CDR3, the DNA is TGTGCCAGTAGCCCAGGGTGGGAGCAGTACTTC. Amino acid sequence: CASSPGWEQYF.

In its sample, this clone was seen a few times. V and J are TRBV3-1 (or the pseudogene TRBV3-2) and TRBJ2-1; D may be TRBD2 (6 bases). From germline, CDR1 is LGHDT and CDR2 YNNKEL (reference sequence). The CDR3 is made up of 13 amino acids. V lost 2 bases and J lost 7, with 9 bases in between. CDR3 loop: CASSQLSGNEQFF. The DNA of the CDR3 is TGTGCCAGCAGCCAATTGAGCGGGAATGAGCAGTTCTTC.

The V gene is TRBV19, the J gene TRBJ1-2, with D hard to call. The germline V gene has CDR1 LNHDA and CDR2 SQIVND (reference sequence). CDR3 size: 14 residues. V lost 2 bases, J lost 2 bases, and 9 bases lay in between. The CDR3 sequence is CASSITTGNYGYTF. The DNA for the CDR3 is TGTGCCAGTAGTATAACTACGGGGAACTATGGCTACACCTTC.

The chain has TRBV9 and TRBJ2-7; 7 nucleotides line up with TRBD1. In germline, CDR1 is SGDLS, CDR2 YYNGEE. V lost 1 base, J lost 1 base, and 5 bases stayed unmatched. The CDR3 sequence is 15 residues long. This CDR3 reads CASSVLQGNSYEQYV. CDR3 in DNA: TGTGCCAGCAGCGTACTACAGGGGAATTCCTACGAGCAGTACGTC.

The chain joins TRBV25-1 to TRBJ1-1; D is uncertain. The germline V gene has CDR1 MGHDK and CDR2 SYGVNS. The V end lost 8 bases, the J end lost 0 bases, and 16 bases lay between the germline ends. The CDR3 sequence is 15 residues long. CDR3 nucleotide sequence: TGTGCCAGCCCCCTCTTTATTGCGATGAACACTGAAGCTTTCTTT. Translating gives CASPLFIAMNTEAFF.